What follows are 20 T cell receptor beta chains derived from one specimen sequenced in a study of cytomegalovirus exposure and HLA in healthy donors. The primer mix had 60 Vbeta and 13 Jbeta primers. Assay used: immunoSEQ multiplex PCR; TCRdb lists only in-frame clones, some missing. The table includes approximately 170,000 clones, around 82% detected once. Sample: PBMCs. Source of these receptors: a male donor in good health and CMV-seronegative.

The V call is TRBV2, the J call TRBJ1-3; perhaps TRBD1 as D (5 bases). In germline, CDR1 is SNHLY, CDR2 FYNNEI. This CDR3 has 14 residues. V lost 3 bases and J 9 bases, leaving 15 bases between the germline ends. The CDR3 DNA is TGTGCCAGCAGTGATTGGGCAGGGCCGTCCACCATATATTTT. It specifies CASSDWAGPSTIYF.

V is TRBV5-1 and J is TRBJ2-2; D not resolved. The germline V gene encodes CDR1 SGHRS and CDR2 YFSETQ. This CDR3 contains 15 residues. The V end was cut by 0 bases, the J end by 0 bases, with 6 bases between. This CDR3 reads CASSLGHANTGELFF. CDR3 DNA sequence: TGCGCCAGCAGCTTGGGGCACGCGAACACCGGGGAGCTGTTTTTT.

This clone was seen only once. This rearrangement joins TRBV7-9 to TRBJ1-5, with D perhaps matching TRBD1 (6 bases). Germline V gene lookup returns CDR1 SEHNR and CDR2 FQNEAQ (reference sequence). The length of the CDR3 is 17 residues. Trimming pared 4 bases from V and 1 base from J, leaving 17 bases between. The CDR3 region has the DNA TGTGCCAGCAGCTCAGCTGGGGCAGGGGAGAGCAATCAGCCCCAGCATTTT. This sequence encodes CASSSAGAGESNQPQHF.

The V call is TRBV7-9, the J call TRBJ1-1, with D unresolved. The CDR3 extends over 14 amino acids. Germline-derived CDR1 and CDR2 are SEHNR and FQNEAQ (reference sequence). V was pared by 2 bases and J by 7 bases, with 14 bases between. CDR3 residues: CASSLRSVGLEAFF. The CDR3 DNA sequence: TGTGCCAGCAGCTTAAGGTCGGTTGGGCTTGAAGCTTTCTTT.

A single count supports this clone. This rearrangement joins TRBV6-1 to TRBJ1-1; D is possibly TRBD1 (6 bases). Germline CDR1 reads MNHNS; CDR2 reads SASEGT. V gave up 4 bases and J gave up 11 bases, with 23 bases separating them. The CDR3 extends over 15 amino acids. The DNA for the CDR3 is TGTGCCAGCAGTGCAAGGGGGGGCGTCCCCTATGGGGCTTTCTTT. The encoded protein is CASSARGGVPYGAFF.

The DNA of the CDR3 is TGTGCCAGCAGCCTACTAGGGATGAACACTGAAGCTTTCTTT. It codes for CASSLLGMNTEAFF. This chain joins TRBV7-3 and TRBJ1-1; D not certain. CDR1 and CDR2 from the germline V gene are SGHTA and FQGTGA. V dropped 5 bases and J dropped 0 bases, with 10 bases sitting between them. This CDR3 is built from 14 residues.

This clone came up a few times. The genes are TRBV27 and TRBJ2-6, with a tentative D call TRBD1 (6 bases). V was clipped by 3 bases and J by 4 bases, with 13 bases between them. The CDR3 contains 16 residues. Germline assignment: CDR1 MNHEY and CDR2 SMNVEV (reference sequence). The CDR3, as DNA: TGTGCCAGCAGTTTCGTTGACAGGCTGGGGGCCAACGTCCTGACTTTC. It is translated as CASSFVDRLGANVLTF. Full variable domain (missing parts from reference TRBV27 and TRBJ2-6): EAQVTQNPRYLITVTGKKLTVTCSQNMNHEYMSWYRQDPGLGLRQIYYSMNVEVTDKGDVPEGYKVSRKEKRNFPLILESPSPNQTSLYFCASSFVDRLGANVLTFGAGSRLTVL.

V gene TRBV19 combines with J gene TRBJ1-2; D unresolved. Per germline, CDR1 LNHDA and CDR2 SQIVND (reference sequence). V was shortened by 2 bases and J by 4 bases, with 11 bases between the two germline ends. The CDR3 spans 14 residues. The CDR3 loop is CASSINRGPYGYTF. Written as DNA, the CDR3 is TGTGCCAGTAGTATAAATCGGGGTCCCTATGGCTACACCTTC.

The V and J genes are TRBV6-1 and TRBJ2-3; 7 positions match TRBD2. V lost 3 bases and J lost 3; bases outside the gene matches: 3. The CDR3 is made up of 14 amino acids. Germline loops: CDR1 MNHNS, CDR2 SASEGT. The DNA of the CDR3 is TGTGCCAGCAGTGAGAGACTAGCAACAGATACGCAGTATTTT. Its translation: CASSERLATDTQYF.

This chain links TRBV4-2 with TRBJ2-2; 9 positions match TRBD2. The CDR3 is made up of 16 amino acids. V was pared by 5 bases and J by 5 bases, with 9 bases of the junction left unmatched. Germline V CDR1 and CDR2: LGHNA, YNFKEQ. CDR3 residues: CASSLTVAGDTGELFF. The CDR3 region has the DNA TGTGCCAGCAGCTTAACCGTAGCGGGAGATACCGGGGAGCTGTTTTTT.

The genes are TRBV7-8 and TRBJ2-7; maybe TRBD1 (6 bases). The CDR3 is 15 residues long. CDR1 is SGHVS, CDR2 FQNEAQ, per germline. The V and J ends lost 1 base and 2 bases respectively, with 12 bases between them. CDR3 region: CASSLGGQSAYEQYF. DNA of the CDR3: TGTGCCAGCAGCTTAGGGGGGCAGTCGGCCTACGAGCAGTACTTC.

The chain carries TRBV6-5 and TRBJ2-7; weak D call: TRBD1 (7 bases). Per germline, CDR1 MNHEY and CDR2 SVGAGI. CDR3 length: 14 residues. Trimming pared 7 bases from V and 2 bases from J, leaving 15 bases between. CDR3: CASTRQGGPYEQYF. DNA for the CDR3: TGTGCCAGCACCAGACAGGGAGGTCCCTACGAGCAGTACTTC.

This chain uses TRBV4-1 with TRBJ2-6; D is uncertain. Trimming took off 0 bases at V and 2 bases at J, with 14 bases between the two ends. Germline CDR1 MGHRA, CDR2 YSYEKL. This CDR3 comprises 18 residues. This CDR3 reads CASSQDWSGDTGANVLTF. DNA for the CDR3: TGCGCCAGCAGCCAAGATTGGTCCGGTGACACTGGGGCCAACGTCCTGACTTTC.

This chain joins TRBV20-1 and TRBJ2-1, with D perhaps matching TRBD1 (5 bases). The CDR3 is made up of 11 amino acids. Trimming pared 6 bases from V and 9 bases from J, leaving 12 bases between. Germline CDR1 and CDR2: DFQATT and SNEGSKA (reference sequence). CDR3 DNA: TGCAGTGCCGGTCGTGGGGCTGAGCAGTTCTTC. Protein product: CSAGRGAEQFF.

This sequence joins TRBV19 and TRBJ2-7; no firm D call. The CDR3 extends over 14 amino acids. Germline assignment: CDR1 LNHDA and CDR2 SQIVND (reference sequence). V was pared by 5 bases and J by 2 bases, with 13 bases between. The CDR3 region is CASSDGPPPYEQYF. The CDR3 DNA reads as TGTGCCAGTAGTGATGGGCCGCCCCCCTACGAGCAGTACTTC.

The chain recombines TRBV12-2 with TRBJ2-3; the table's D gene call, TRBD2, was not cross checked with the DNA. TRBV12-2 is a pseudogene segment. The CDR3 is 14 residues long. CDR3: CASRFPGDTDTQYF. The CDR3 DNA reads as TGTGCAAGTCGCTTCCCCGGGGACACAGATACGCAGTATTTT.

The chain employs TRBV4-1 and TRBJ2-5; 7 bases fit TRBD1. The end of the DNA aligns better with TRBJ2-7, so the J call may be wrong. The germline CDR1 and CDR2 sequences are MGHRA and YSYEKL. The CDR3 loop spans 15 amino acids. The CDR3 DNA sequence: TGCGCCAGCAGCCAAGATTTCCCAGGGGGCTACGAGCAGTACTTC. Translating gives CASSQDFPGGYEQYF.

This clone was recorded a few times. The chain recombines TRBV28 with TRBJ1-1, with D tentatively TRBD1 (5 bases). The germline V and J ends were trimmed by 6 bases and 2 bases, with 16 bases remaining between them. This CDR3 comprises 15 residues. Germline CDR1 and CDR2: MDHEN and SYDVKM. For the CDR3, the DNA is TGTGCCAGCAGCCCCGCTTGGGGCCCCAACACTGAAGCTTTCTTT. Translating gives CASSPAWGPNTEAFF.

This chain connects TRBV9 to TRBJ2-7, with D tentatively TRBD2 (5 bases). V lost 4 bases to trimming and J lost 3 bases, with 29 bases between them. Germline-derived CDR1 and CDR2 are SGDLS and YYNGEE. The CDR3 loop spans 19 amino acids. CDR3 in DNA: TGTGCCAGCAGCCCTCGAGAGGGCCTCCACCTCCCACATGTCTACGAGCAGTACTTC. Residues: CASSPREGLHLPHVYEQYF.

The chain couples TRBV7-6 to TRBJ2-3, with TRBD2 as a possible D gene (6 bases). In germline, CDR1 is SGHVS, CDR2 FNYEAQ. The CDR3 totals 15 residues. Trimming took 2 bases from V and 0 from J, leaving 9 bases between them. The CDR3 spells CASSLLAGSTDTQYF. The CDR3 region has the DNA TGTGCCAGCAGCTTACTTGCGGGGAGCACAGATACGCAGTATTTT.